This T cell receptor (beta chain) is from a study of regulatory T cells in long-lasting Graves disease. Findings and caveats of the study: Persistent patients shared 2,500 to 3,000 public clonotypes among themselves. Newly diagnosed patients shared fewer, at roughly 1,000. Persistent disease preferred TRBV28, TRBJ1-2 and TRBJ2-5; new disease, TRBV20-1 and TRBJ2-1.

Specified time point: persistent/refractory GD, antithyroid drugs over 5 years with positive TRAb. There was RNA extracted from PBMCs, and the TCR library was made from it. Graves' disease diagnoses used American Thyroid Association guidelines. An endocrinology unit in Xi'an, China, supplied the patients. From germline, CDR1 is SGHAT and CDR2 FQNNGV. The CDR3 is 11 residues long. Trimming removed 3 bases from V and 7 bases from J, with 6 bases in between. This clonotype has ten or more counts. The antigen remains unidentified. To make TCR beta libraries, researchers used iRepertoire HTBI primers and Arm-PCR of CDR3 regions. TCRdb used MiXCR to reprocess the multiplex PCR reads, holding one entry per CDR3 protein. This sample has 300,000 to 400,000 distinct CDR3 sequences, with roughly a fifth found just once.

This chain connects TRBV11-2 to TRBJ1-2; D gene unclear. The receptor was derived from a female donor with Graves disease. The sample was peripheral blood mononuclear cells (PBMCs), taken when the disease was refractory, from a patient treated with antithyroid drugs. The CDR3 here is CASSFGSGYTF. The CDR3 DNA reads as TGTGCCAGCAGCTTCGGGAGTGGCTACACCTTC.